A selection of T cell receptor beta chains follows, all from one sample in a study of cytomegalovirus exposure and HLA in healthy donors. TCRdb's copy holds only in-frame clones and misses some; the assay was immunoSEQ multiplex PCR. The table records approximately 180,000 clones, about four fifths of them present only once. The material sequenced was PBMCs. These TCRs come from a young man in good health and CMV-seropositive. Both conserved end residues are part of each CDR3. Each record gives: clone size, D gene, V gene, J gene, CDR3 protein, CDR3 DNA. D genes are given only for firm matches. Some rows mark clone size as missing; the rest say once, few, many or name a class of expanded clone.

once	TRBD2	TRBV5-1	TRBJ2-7	CASSPGLAGTYEQYF	TGCGCCAGCAGCCCCGGACTAGCGGGAACCTACGAGCAGTACTTC
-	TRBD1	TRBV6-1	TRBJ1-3	CASSEPAGGQGGHTIYF	TGTGCCAGCAGTGAACCAGCAGGGGGGCAGGGTGGACACACCATATATTTT
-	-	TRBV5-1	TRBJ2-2	CASRALLTGELFF	TGCGCCAGCAGGGCTCTCCTCACCGGGGAGCTGTTTTTT
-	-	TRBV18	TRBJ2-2	CASSPPYRVTTGELFF	TGTGCCAGCTCACCACCATACAGGGTTACCACCGGGGAGCTGTTTTTT
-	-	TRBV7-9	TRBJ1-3	CASSLVGAGNTIYF	TGTGCCAGCAGCTTAGTGGGAGCTGGAAACACCATATATTTT
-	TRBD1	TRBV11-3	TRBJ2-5	CASSLMGDSTETQYF	TGTGCCAGCAGCTTAATGGGGGACAGCACGGAGACCCAGTACTTC
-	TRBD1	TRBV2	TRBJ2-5	CASSDPRDRIQETQYF	TGTGCCAGCAGTGATCCCCGGGACAGAATCCAAGAGACCCAGTACTTC
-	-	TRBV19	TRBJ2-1	CASSIRTYNEQFF	TGTGCCAGTAGTATTAGAACCTACAATGAGCAGTTCTTC
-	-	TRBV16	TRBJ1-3	CASSSSRVGNTIYF	TGTGCCAGCAGCTCCTCGCGGGTTGGAAACACCATATATTTT
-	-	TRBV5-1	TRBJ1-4	CASSLAGIGLQDTLSFREKLFF	TGCGCCAGCAGCTTGGCCGGTATTGGTCTGCAGGACACACTCTCCTTCCGGGAAAAACTGTTTTTT
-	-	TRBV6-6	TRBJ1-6	CASSYADSYNSPLHF	TGTGCCAGCAGTTACGCAGACTCCTATAATTCACCCCTCCACTTT
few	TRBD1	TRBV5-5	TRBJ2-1	CASSWDRGLRTNNEQFF	TGTGCCAGCAGCTGGGACAGGGGGCTCAGGACTAACAATGAGCAGTTCTTC
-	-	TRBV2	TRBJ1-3	CASSETFGMNTIYF	TGTGCCAGCAGTGAGACCTTCGGGATGAACACCATATATTTT
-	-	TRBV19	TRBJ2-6	CASSVRVGANVLTF	TGTGCCAGTAGTGTGAGGGTTGGGGCCAACGTCCTGACTTTC
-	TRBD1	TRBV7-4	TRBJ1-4	CASSPYRGGQIKQWVTNEKLFF	TGTGCCAGCAGCCCATACAGGGGTGGACAAATCAAGCAATGGGTAACTAATGAAAAACTGTTTTTT
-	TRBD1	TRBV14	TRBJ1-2	CASSQGQGAPYGYTF	TGTGCCAGCAGCCAAGGACAGGGGGCCCCTTATGGCTACACCTTC
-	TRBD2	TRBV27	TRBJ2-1	CASTQAGGPSGEQFF	TGTGCCAGCACCCAAGCGGGAGGGCCATCTGGCGAGCAGTTCTTC
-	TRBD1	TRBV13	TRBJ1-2	CASSLSPTGGDYGYTF	TGTGCCAGCAGCCTTAGTCCGACAGGGGGGGACTATGGCTACACCTTC
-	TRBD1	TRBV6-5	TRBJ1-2	CASSYTGTGVRDGYTF	TGTGCCAGCAGTTACACCGGGACAGGGGTCAGGGATGGCTACACCTTC
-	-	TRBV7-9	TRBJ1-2	CASSPPAREGYTF	TGTGCCAGCAGCCCCCCGGCCCGGGAGGGCTACACCTTC
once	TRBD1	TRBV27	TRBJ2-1	CASSRDRQPSYNEQFF	TGTGCCAGCAGTCGGGACAGGCAACCCTCCTACAATGAGCAGTTCTTC
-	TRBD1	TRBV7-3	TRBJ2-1	CASSLTGNNEQFF	TGTGCCAGCAGCTTGACAGGGAACAATGAGCAGTTCTTC
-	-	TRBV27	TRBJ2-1	CASSLQGSYNEQFF	TGTGCCAGCAGTTTACAGGGCTCCTACAATGAGCAGTTCTTC
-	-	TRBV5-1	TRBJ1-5	CASSLGGPDSNQPQHF	TGCGCCAGCAGCTTGGGGGGCCCCGATAGCAATCAGCCCCAGCATTTT
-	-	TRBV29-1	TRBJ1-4	CSVEYQNEKLFF	TGCAGCGTTGAATACCAGAATGAAAAACTGTTTTTT
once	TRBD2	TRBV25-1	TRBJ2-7	CASSEWGGAAYEQYF	TGTGCCAGCAGTGAATGGGGGGGAGCGGCCTACGAGCAGTACTTC
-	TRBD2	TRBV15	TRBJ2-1	CATSKKREGYSYNEQFF	TGTGCCACCAGCAAGAAGCGGGAGGGATACTCCTACAATGAGCAGTTCTTC